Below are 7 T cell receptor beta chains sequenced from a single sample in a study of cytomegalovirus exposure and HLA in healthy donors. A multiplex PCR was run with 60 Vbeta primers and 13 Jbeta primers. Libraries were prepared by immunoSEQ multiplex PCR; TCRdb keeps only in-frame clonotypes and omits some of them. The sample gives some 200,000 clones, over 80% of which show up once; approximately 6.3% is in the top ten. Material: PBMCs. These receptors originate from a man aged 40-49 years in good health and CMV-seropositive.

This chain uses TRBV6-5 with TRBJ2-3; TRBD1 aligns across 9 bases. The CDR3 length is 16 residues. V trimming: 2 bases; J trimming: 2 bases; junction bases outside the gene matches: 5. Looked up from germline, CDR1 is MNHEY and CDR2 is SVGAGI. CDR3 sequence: CASSYIGTGSTDTQYF. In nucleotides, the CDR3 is TGTGCCAGCAGTTACATAGGGACAGGGTCCACAGATACGCAGTATTTT.

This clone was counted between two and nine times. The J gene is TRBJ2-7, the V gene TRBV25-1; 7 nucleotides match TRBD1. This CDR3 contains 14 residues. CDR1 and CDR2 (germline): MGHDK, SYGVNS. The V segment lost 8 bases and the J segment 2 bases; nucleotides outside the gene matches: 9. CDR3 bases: TGTGCCAGCGAGGACAGGACAAAGACCTACGAGCAGTACTTC. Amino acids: CASEDRTKTYEQYF.

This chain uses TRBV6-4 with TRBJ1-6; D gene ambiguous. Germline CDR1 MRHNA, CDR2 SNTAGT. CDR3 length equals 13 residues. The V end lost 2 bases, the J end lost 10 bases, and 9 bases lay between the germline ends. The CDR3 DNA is TGTGCCAGCAGTGACCCCATTTTGTCACCCCTCCACTTT. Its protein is CASSDPILSPLHF.

CDR3 DNA: TGTGCCAGCAGCGCGGCGGCTAACTACGAGCAGTACTTC. It yields the protein CASSAAANYEQYF. The J gene is TRBJ2-7, the V gene TRBV5-4; D unresolved. Per the germline V gene, CDR1 is SGHNT and CDR2 is YYREEE (reference sequence). CDR3 length: 13 residues. Trimming shortened V by 4 bases and J by 3 bases, and 11 bases separated the two germline ends.

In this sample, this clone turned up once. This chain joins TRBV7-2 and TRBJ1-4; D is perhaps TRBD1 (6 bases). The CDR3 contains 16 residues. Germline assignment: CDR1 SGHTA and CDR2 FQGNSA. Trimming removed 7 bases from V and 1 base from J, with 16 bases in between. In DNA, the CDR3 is TGTGCCAGCACCCCTTGGGGGGGCGTAACTAATGAAAAACTGTTTTTT. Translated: CASTPWGGVTNEKLFF.

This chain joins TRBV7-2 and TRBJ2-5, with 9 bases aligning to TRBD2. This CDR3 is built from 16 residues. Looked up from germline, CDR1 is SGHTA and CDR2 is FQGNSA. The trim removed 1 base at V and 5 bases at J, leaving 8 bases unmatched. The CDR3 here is CASSLGSAGGQETQYF. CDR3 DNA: TGTGCCAGCAGCTTAGGGTCGGCGGGGGGGCAGGAGACCCAGTACTTC.

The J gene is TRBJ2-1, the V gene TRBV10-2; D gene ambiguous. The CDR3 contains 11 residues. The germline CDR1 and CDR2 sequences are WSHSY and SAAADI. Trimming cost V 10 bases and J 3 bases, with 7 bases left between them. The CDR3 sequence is CAIRGYNEQFF. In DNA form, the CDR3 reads TGCGCCATCCGCGGCTACAATGAGCAGTTCTTC.